This T cell receptor beta chain appears in the sequencing data of a study of T cell responses to AZD1222 COVID-19 vaccine. Study findings and constraints: Regions 160-218 and 743-854 dominated among vaccine-associated CD4 TCRs spanning spike. Repertoire sampling was restricted to post-peak T cell response timepoints. Unmutated regions of variants are reportedly targeted by nearly half of spike-specific TCRs.

Concerning this clone: Its antigen is unidentified.

V was pared by 5 bases and J by 5 bases, with 5 bases of the junction left unmatched. This CDR3 is built from 15 residues. CDR1 is MDHEN and CDR2 is SYDVKM in the germline V gene. Using immunoSEQ multiplex PCR, the repertoire was profiled, and TCRdb retains in-frame clones only, with some absent. The sample contains approximately 120,000 clones, around 83% of which appear only once. The gene calls are TRBV28 and TRBJ1-4; TRBD1 matches at 10 bases. This clonotype was sampled from an adult who received the AZD1222 COVID-19 vaccine. The sample in question was peripheral blood, obtained 28 days after the second AZD1222 dose. Here the CDR3 DNA reads TGTGCCAGCAGTGGACCGGGACAGGGGAATGAAAAACTGTTTTTT. Its protein product is CASSGPGQGNEKLFF. Drawing the rest from reference TRBV28 and TRBJ1-4, the complete variable domain is DVKVTQSSRYLVKRTGEKVFLECVQDMDHENMFWYRQDPGLGLRLIYFSYDVKMKEKGDIPEGYSVSREKKERFSLILESASTNQTSMYLCASSGPGQGNEKLFFGSGTQLSVL.